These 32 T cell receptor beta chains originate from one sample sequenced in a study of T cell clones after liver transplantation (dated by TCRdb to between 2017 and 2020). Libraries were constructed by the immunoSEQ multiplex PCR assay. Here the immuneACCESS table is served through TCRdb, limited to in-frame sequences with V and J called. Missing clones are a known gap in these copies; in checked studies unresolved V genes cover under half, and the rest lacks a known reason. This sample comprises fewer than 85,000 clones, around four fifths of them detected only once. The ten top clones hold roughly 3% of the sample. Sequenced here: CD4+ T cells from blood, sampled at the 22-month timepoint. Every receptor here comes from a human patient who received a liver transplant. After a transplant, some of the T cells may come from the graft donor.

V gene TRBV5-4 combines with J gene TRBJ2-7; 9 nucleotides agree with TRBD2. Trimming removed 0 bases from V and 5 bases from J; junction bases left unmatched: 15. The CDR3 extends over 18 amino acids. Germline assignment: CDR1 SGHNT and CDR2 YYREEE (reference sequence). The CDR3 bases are TGTGCCAGCAGCTTGGTAAGGTCTTGGCGGGGGGGGAAGCACGAGCAGTACTTC. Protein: CASSLVRSWRGGKHEQYF.

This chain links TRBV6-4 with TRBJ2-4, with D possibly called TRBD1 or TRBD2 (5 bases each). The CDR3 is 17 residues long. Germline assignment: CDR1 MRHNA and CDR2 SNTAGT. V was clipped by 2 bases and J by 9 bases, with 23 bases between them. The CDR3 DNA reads TGTGCCAGCAGTGACCCCGGCCGGGGCGTTACCTGTAGCATTCAGTACTTC. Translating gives CASSDPGRGVTCSIQYF.

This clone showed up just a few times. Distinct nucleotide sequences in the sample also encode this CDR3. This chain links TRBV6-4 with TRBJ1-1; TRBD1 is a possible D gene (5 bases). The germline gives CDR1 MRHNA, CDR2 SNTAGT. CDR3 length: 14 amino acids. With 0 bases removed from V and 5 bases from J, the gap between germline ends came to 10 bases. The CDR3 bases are TGTGCCAGCAGTGACTCGAGTCGGGGGACTGAAGCTTTCTTT. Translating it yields CASSDSSRGTEAFF.

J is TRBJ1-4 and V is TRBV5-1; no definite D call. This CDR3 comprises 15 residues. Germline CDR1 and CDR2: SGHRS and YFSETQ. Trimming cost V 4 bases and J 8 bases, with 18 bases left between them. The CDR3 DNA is TGCGCCAGCAGCCAGACCGGGCAAGCAGTCGAAAAACTGTTTTTT. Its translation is CASSQTGQAVEKLFF. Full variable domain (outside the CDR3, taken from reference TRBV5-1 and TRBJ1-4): KAGVTQTPRYLIKTRGQQVTLSCSPISGHRSVSWYQQTPGQGLQFLFEYFSETQRNKGNFPGRFSGRQFSNSRSEMNVSTLELGDSALYLCASSQTGQAVEKLFFGSGTQLSVL.

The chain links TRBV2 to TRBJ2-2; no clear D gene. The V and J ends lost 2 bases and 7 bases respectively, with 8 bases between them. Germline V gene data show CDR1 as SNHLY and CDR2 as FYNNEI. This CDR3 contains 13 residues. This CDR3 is CASSENLSGELFF. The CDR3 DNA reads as TGTGCCAGCAGTGAAAATCTCAGCGGGGAGCTGTTTTTT.

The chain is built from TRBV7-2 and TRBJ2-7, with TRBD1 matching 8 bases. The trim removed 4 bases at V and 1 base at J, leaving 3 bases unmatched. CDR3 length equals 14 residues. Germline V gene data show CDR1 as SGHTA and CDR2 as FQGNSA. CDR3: CASSSTGESYEQYF. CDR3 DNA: TGTGCCAGCAGCTCGACAGGGGAGTCCTACGAGCAGTACTTC.

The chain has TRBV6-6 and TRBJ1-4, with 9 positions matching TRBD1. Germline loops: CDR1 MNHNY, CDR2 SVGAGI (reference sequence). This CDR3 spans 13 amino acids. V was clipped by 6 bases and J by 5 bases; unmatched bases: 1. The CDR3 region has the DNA TGTGCCAGCAGAGACAGGGGGAATGAAAAACTGTTTTTT. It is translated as CASRDRGNEKLFF.

CDR3: CASSEGVYEQFF. CDR3 bases: TGTGCCAGCAGTGAAGGGGTCTATGAGCAGTTCTTC. The chain is built from TRBV6-1 and TRBJ2-1; D uncertain. The germline gives CDR1 MNHNS, CDR2 SASEGT. The CDR3 is 12 residues long. The V end lost 1 base, the J end lost 8 bases, and 6 bases lay between the germline ends.

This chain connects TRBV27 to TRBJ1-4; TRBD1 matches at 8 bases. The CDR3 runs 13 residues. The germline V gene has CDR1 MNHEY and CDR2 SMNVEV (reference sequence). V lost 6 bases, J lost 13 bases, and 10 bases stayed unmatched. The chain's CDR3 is CASRPTGTGRLFF. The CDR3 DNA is TGTGCCAGCAGACCCACCGGGACAGGTAGACTGTTTTTT.

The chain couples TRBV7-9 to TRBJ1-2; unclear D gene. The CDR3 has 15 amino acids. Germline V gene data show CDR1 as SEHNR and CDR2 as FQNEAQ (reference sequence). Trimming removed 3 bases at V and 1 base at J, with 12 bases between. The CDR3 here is CASSLDGQINYGYTF. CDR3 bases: TGTGCCAGCAGCTTGGACGGGCAGATTAACTATGGCTACACCTTC.

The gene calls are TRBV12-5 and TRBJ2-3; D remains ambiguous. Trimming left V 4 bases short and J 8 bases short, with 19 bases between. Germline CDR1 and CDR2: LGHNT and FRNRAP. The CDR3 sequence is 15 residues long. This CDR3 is CASGSSLGPYGTQYF. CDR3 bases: TGTGCTAGTGGTTCGTCCCTAGGCCCATATGGTACGCAGTATTTT.

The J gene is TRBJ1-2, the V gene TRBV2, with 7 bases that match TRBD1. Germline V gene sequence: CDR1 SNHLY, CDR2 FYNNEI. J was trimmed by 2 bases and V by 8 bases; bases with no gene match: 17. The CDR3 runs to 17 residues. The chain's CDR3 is CASLNSLRQGLNYGYTF. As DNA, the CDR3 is TGTGCCAGCCTGAATTCTCTTAGACAGGGCTTAAACTATGGCTACACCTTC. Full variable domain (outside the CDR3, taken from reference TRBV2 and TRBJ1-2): EPEVTQTPSHQVTQMGQEVILRCVPISNHLYFYWYRQILGQKVEFLVSFYNNEISEKSEIFDDQFSVERPDGSNFTLKIRSTKLEDSAMYFCASLNSLRQGLNYGYTFGSGTRLTVV.

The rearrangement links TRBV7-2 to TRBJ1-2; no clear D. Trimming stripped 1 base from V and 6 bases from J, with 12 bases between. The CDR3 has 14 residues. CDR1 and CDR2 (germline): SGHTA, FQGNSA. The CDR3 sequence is CASSLVWSLNGYTF. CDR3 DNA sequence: TGTGCCAGCAGCTTAGTTTGGTCCCTGAATGGCTACACCTTC.

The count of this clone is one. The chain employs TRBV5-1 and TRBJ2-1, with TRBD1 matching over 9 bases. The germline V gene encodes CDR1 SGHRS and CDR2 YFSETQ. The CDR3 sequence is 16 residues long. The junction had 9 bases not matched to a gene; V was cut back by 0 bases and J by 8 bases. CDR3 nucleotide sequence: TGCGCCAGCAGCTTGGTGACGGGACAGGGAATCCATGAGCAGTTCTTC. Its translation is CASSLVTGQGIHEQFF.

The CDR3 DNA is TGTGCCAGCACCTCGCCTGGGGGAAACGAAGAGACCCAGTACTTC. This sequence encodes CASTSPGGNEETQYF. This sequence joins TRBV28 and TRBJ2-5; D possibly uses TRBD1 or TRBD2 (5 bases each). Germline CDR1 MDHEN, CDR2 SYDVKM. Trimming took off 7 bases at V and 3 bases at J, with 18 bases between the two ends. The CDR3 has 15 amino acids.

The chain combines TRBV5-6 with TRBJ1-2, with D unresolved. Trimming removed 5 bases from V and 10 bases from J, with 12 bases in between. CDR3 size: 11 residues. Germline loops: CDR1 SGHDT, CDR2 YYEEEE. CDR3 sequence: CASSNLEFYTF. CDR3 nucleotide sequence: TGTGCCAGCAGTAATTTAGAGTTCTACACCTTC.

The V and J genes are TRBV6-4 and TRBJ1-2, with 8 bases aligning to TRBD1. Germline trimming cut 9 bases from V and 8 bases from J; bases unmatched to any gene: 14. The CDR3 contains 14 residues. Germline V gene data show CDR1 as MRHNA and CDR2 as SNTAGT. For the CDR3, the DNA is TGTGCCAGTCAACCGTTTGGCTACAGGGGGGGCTACACCTTC. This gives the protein CASQPFGYRGGYTF.

DNA for the CDR3: TGTGCCAGCAGCGGCGACTCCTACGAGCAGTACTTC. Protein sequence: CASSGDSYEQYF. The chain couples TRBV9 to TRBJ2-7; D remains ambiguous. The CDR3 totals 12 residues. The germline V and J ends were trimmed by 3 bases and 0 bases, with 4 bases remaining between them. Germline CDR1 reads SGDLS; CDR2 reads YYNGEE.

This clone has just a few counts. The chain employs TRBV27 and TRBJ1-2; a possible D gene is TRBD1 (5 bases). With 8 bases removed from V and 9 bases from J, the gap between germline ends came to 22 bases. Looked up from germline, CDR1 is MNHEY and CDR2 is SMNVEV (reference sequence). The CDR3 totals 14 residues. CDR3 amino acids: CASSRDRLLGSYTF. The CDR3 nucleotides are TGTGCCAGCTCCCGGGACCGCCTCCTCGGGAGCTACACCTTC.

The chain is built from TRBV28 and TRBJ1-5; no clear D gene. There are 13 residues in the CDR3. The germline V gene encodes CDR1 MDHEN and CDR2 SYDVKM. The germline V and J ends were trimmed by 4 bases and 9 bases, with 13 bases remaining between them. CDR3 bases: TGTGCCAGCAGTTCCATACTTTGGTTGCCCCAGCATTTT. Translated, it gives CASSSILWLPQHF.

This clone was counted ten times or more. Here the CDR3 DNA reads TGTGCCAGTAGTGCGGGACAGGGGCTCGAGCAGTACTTC. This gives the protein CASSAGQGLEQYF. The chain employs TRBV19 and TRBJ2-7; TRBD1 matches at 10 bases. V gave up 5 bases and J gave up 6 bases; unmatched junction bases: 4. CDR1 is LNHDA, CDR2 SQIVND, per germline (reference sequence). The CDR3 spans 13 residues. The variable domain in full, with the rest retrieved from reference TRBV19 and TRBJ2-7, is DGGITQSPKYLFRKEGQNVTLSCEQNLNHDAMYWYRQDPGQGLRLIYYSQIVNDFQKGDIAEGYSVSREKKESFPLTVTSAQKNPTAFYLCASSAGQGLEQYFGPGTRLTVT.

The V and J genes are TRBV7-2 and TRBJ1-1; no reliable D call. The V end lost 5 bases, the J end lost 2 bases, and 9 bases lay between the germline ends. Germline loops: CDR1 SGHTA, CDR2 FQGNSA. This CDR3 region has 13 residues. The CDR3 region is CASSPTPNTEAFF. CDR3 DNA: TGTGCCAGCAGCCCGACCCCCAACACTGAAGCTTTCTTT. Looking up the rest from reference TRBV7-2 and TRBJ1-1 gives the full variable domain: GAGVSQSPSNKVTEKGKDVELRCDPISGHTALYWYRQSLGQGLEFLIYFQGNSAPDKSGLPSDRFSAERTGGSVSTLTIQRTQQEDSAVYLCASSPTPNTEAFFGQGTRLTVV.

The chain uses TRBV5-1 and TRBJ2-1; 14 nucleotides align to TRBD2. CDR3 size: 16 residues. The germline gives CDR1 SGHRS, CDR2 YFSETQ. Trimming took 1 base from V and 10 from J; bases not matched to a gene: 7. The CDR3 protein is CASSLKSGLAGGEQFF. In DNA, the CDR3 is TGCGCCAGCAGCTTGAAGTCTGGACTAGCGGGAGGAGAGCAGTTCTTC.

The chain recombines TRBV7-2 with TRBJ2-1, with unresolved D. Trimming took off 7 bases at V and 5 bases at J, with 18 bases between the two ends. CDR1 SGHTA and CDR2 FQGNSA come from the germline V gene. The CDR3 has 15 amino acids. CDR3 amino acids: CASTQPGFKHNEQFF. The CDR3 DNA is TGTGCCAGCACCCAACCCGGGTTCAAGCACAATGAGCAGTTCTTC.

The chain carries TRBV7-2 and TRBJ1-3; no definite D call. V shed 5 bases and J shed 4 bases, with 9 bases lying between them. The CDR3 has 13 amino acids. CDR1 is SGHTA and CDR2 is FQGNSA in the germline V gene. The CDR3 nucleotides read TGTGCCAGCAGCCTCGACACCGGAAACACCATATATTTT. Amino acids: CASSLDTGNTIYF.

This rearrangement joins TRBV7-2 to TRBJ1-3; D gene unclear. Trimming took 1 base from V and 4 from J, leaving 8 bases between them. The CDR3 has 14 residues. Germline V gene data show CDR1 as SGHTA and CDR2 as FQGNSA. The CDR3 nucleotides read TGTGCCAGCAGCTTAGTAGGCAGGGGAAACACCATATATTTT. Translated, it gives CASSLVGRGNTIYF.

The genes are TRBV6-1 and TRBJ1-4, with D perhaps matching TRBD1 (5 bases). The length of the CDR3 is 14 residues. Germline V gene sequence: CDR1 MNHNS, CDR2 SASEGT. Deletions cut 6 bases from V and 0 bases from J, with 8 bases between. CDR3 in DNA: TGTGCCAGCAGATGGGGGGCAACTAATGAAAAACTGTTTTTT. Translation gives CASRWGATNEKLFF.

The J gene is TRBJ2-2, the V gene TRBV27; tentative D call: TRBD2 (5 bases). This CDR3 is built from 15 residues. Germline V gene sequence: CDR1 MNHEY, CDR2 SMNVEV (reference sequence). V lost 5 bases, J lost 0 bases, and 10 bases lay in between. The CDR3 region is CASSLRGSNTGELFF. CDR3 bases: TGTGCCAGCAGTCTCCGGGGTTCGAACACCGGGGAGCTGTTTTTT.

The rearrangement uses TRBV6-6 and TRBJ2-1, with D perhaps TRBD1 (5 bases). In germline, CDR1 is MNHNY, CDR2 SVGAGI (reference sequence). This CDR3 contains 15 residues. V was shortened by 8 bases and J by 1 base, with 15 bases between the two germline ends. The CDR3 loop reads CASRTPPISYNEQFF. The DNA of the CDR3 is TGTGCCAGCCGGACACCGCCAATTTCCTACAATGAGCAGTTCTTC.

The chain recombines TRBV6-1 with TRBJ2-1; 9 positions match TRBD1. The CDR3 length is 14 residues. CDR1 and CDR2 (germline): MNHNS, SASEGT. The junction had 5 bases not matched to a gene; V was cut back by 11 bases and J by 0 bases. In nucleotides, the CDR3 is TGTGCCCACGACAGGGGGTCCTCCTACAATGAGCAGTTCTTC. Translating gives CAHDRGSSYNEQFF.

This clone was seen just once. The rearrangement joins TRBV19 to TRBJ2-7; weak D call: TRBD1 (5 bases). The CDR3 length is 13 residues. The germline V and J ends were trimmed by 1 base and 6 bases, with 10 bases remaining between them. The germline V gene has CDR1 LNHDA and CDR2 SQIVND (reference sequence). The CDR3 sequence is CASSIVTGTEQYF. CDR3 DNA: TGTGCCAGTAGTATAGTCACAGGCACCGAGCAGTACTTC.

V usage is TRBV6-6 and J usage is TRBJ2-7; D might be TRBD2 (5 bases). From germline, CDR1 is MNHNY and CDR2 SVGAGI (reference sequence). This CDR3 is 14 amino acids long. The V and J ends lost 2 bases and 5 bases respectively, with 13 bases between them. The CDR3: CASSYQRGGDEQYF. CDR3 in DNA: TGTGCCAGCAGTTACCAACGGGGTGGGGACGAGCAGTACTTC.